Listed below are T cell receptor beta chains from one sample, sequenced in a study of blood T cell repertoires in COVID-19. Clones were sequenced by immunoSEQ multiplex PCR, and TCRdb holds only the in-frame ones, with some missing. The table lists 25,000 to 30,000 clones, around nine tenths of them singletons. The sequenced material came from peripheral blood. These receptors originate from a human donor in a cohort sampled during active COVID-19. Both conserved end residues are part of each CDR3. Fields, in order: clone size, J gene, V gene, D gene, CDR3 protein, CDR3 DNA. A D gene is named only where the DNA matches it firmly. Some rows mark clone size as missing; the rest say once, few, many or name a class of expanded clone.

size: NA
J: TRBJ1-2
V: TRBV28
D: TRBD1
CDR3: CASSPGTDPRGYTF
DNA: TGTGCCAGCAGTCCCGGGACAGACCCACGGGGCTACACCTTC

size: NA
J: TRBJ2-7
V: TRBV5-5
D: TRBD2
CDR3: CASSLSGGRPSYEQYF
DNA: TGTGCCAGCAGCTTGTCGGGCGGGAGGCCCTCCTACGAGCAGTACTTC

size: NA
J: TRBJ1-2
V: TRBV2
D: TRBD1
CDR3: CASREDRGGGYTF
DNA: TGTGCCAGCAGAGAGGACAGGGGGGGCGGCTACACCTTC

size: NA
J: TRBJ2-2
V: TRBV19
D: NA
CDR3: CASSITQFLIPGELFF
DNA: TGTGCCAGTAGTATAACCCAGTTTTTAATCCCCGGGGAGCTGTTTTTT

size: NA
J: TRBJ2-7
V: TRBV20-1
D: TRBD2
CDR3: CSASRLAGGLYEQYF
DNA: TGCAGTGCTAGTCGGCTAGCGGGAGGACTATACGAGCAGTACTTC

size: once
J: TRBJ2-7
V: TRBV2
D: NA
CDR3: CASSEARQVEHEQYF
DNA: TGTGCCAGCAGTGAAGCTAGACAGGTTGAGCACGAGCAGTACTTC

size: NA
J: TRBJ1-6
V: TRBV4-1
D: TRBD1
CDR3: CASSQVDRAPHF
DNA: TGCGCCAGCAGCCAAGTCGACAGGGCCCCCCACTTT

size: NA
J: TRBJ2-1
V: TRBV20-1
D: NA
CDR3: CSASARALNYNEQFF
DNA: TGCAGTGCTAGTGCGCGGGCCCTCAACTACAATGAGCAGTTCTTC

size: NA
J: TRBJ2-5
V: TRBV3-1/TRBV3-2
D: NA
CDR3: CASSSTGRQETQYF
DNA: TGTGCCAGCAGCTCTACAGGGCGCCAAGAGACCCAGTACTTC

size: NA
J: TRBJ1-3
V: TRBV15
D: TRBD1
CDR3: CATSSMTGASFSGNTIYF
DNA: TGTGCCACCAGCAGTATGACAGGGGCCTCCTTCTCTGGAAACACCATATATTTT

size: NA
J: TRBJ1-6
V: TRBV19
D: NA
CDR3: CASSIRLGDTPLHF
DNA: TGTGCCAGTAGTATCCGTTTGGGGGACACACCCCTCCACTTT

size: NA
J: TRBJ2-2
V: TRBV19
D: TRBD1
CDR3: CASSMLGTGSNTGELFF
DNA: TGTGCCAGTAGTATGCTAGGGACAGGGTCGAACACCGGGGAGCTGTTTTTT

size: NA
J: TRBJ2-5
V: TRBV11-2
D: NA
CDR3: CASSLLPRGTLETQYF
DNA: TGTGCCAGCAGCTTATTGCCCAGGGGTACTCTTGAGACCCAGTACTTC

size: once
J: TRBJ2-1
V: TRBV7-3
D: TRBD1
CDR3: CASSATGGGNEQFF
DNA: TGTGCCAGCAGCGCCACAGGGGGTGGGAATGAGCAGTTCTTC

size: NA
J: TRBJ1-2
V: TRBV5-6
D: NA
CDR3: CASSFNLQGDGYTF
DNA: TGTGCCAGCAGCTTCAACCTGCAGGGCGATGGCTACACCTTC

size: NA
J: TRBJ1-5
V: TRBV19
D: NA
CDR3: CASSIRNQGISNQPQHF
DNA: TGTGCCAGTAGTATCCGGAACCAGGGAATTAGCAATCAGCCCCAGCATTTT

size: NA
J: TRBJ2-1
V: TRBV18
D: NA
CDR3: CASSPNRGDPTYNEQFF
DNA: TGTGCCAGCTCACCGAACCGCGGGGACCCTACTTACAATGAGCAGTTCTTC

size: NA
J: TRBJ2-4
V: TRBV4-2
D: TRBD1
CDR3: CASSQGTGGAPVKNIQYF
DNA: TGTGCCAGCAGCCAAGGGACAGGGGGCGCCCCGGTCAAAAACATTCAGTACTTC

size: NA
J: TRBJ2-5
V: TRBV7-8
D: NA
CDR3: CASSYTAGETQYF
DNA: TGTGCCAGCAGCTATACTGCCGGTGAGACCCAGTACTTC

size: NA
J: TRBJ1-2
V: TRBV9
D: TRBD1
CDR3: CASSPGGLGRGYGYTF
DNA: TGTGCCAGCAGCCCCGGGGGATTGGGCAGGGGGTATGGCTACACCTTC

size: NA
J: TRBJ2-5
V: TRBV19
D: TRBD2
CDR3: CASSILAGGRETQYF
DNA: TGTGCCAGTAGTATACTAGCGGGAGGCCGGGAGACCCAGTACTTC

size: NA
J: TRBJ2-2
V: TRBV4-2
D: NA
CDR3: CASSQDAGAGGTGELFF
DNA: TGTGCCAGCAGCCAAGACGCGGGGGCGGGTGGTACCGGGGAGCTGTTTTTT

size: NA
J: TRBJ2-6
V: TRBV15
D: TRBD2
CDR3: CATSRDRTSGTNSGANVLTF
DNA: TGTGCCACCAGCAGAGACAGGACTAGCGGGACCAACTCTGGGGCCAACGTCCTGACTTTC

size: NA
J: TRBJ2-2
V: TRBV12-3/TRBV12-4
D: NA
CDR3: CASSSRGTGELFF
DNA: TGTGCCAGCAGTTCCAGGGGAACCGGGGAGCTGTTTTTT

size: NA
J: TRBJ2-7
V: TRBV7-2
D: TRBD1
CDR3: CASSAARDRVHYEQYF
DNA: TGTGCCAGCAGCGCGGCCCGGGACAGGGTTCACTACGAGCAGTACTTC

size: NA
J: TRBJ2-1
V: TRBV18
D: NA
CDR3: CASSNIPGTPYNEQFF
DNA: TGTGCCAGCTCGAACATCCCCGGGACTCCTTACAATGAGCAGTTCTTC

size: NA
J: TRBJ2-1
V: TRBV20-1
D: TRBD2
CDR3: CSARRGVEQFF
DNA: TGCAGTGCTAGGCGGGGGGTAGAGCAGTTCTTC

size: NA
J: TRBJ2-5
V: TRBV10-3
D: TRBD2
CDR3: CAIGGEETQYF
DNA: TGTGCCATCGGGGGGGAAGAGACCCAGTACTTC

size: NA
J: TRBJ1-6
V: TRBV19
D: NA
CDR3: CASTETRNSPLHF
DNA: TGTGCCAGTACCGAGACGAGGAATTCACCCCTCCACTTT

size: NA
J: TRBJ1-1
V: TRBV19
D: TRBD1
CDR3: CASSRTGETEAFF
DNA: TGTGCCAGTAGTAGGACAGGGGAGACTGAAGCTTTCTTT

size: NA
J: TRBJ1-6
V: TRBV2
D: NA
CDR3: CASMEGSYNSPLHF
DNA: TGTGCCAGCATGGAGGGCTCCTATAATTCACCCCTCCACTTT

size: NA
J: TRBJ2-1
V: TRBV19
D: TRBD2
CDR3: CASNREGYNEQFF
DNA: TGTGCCAGTAACCGGGAGGGATACAATGAGCAGTTCTTC

size: NA
J: TRBJ1-2
V: TRBV20-1
D: NA
CDR3: CSASVSGTSNYGYTF
DNA: TGCAGTGCTAGTGTTTCCGGGACTTCTAACTATGGCTACACCTTC

size: few
J: TRBJ1-5
V: TRBV4-3
D: NA
CDR3: CASSQDGGNQPQHF
DNA: TGCGCCAGCAGCCAAGACGGAGGGAATCAGCCCCAGCATTTT

size: few
J: TRBJ2-7
V: TRBV7-9
D: TRBD1
CDR3: CASSWTGSSYEQYF
DNA: TGTGCCAGCAGCTGGACAGGGAGCTCCTACGAGCAGTACTTC

size: NA
J: TRBJ2-5
V: TRBV2
D: NA
CDR3: CASSDVETQYF
DNA: TGTGCCAGCAGTGACGTAGAGACCCAGTACTTC

size: NA
J: TRBJ2-1
V: TRBV6-5
D: TRBD2
CDR3: CASETSGRSYNEQFF
DNA: TGTGCCAGTGAGACTAGCGGGAGGTCCTACAATGAGCAGTTCTTC

size: once
J: TRBJ2-1
V: TRBV15
D: NA
CDR3: CATSGGTSPLDEQFF
DNA: TGTGCCACCAGCGGCGGGACCTCCCCCCTCGATGAGCAGTTCTTC

size: NA
J: TRBJ1-1
V: TRBV24-1
D: TRBD1
CDR3: CATRPRDSNTINTEAFF
DNA: TGTGCCACCAGACCCCGGGACAGCAACACCATAAACACTGAAGCTTTCTTT

size: NA
J: TRBJ2-1
V: TRBV4-3
D: NA
CDR3: CASSQVTGYSSYNEQFF
DNA: TGCGCCAGCAGCCAAGTGACAGGCTACAGCTCCTACAATGAGCAGTTCTTC

size: few
J: TRBJ1-6
V: TRBV4-2
D: TRBD1
CDR3: CASSQFSKTGNRGSDSPLHF
DNA: TGTGCCAGCAGCCAATTCTCGAAGACAGGGAACAGGGGTTCGGATTCACCCCTCCACTTT

size: NA
J: TRBJ1-1
V: TRBV12-5
D: NA
CDR3: CASSRETVEAFF
DNA: TGTGCTAGTTCTCGGGAAACTGTTGAAGCTTTCTTT

size: few
J: TRBJ2-6
V: TRBV19
D: TRBD2
CDR3: CASMRTSGSGANVLTF
DNA: TGTGCCAGTATGCGGACTAGCGGCTCTGGGGCCAACGTCCTGACTTTC

size: once
J: TRBJ2-1
V: TRBV7-2
D: NA
CDR3: CASSLDWSSYNEQFF
DNA: TGTGCCAGCAGCTTAGACTGGAGCTCCTACAATGAGCAGTTCTTC

size: NA
J: TRBJ1-3
V: TRBV6-6
D: NA
CDR3: CASSYVQGDGNTIYF
DNA: TGTGCCAGCAGTTACGTACAGGGAGACGGAAACACCATATATTTT

size: NA
J: TRBJ1-1
V: TRBV5-4
D: NA
CDR3: CASSLDTQDTEAFF
DNA: TGTGCCAGCAGCTTGGACACCCAGGACACTGAAGCTTTCTTT

size: NA
J: TRBJ1-6
V: TRBV5-1
D: NA
CDR3: CASSLGGNSPLHF
DNA: TGCGCCAGCAGCTTGGGAGGAAATTCACCCCTCCACTTT

size: NA
J: TRBJ1-5
V: TRBV28
D: TRBD1
CDR3: CASSPFRRRGLNQPQHF
DNA: TGTGCCAGCAGTCCATTTCGAAGAAGGGGGCTGAATCAGCCCCAGCATTTT

size: NA
J: TRBJ2-5
V: TRBV5-4
D: TRBD1
CDR3: CASSLWTGSQETQYF
DNA: TGTGCCAGCAGCCTATGGACAGGTTCACAAGAGACCCAGTACTTC

size: NA
J: TRBJ1-1
V: TRBV10-3
D: TRBD1
CDR3: CAIRGQGPTHMNTEAFF
DNA: TGTGCCATCAGAGGACAGGGCCCCACGCACATGAACACTGAAGCTTTCTTT

size: NA
J: TRBJ2-1
V: TRBV7-2
D: NA
CDR3: CASSSYTSDEQFF
DNA: TGTGCCAGCAGCTCCTATACTAGTGATGAGCAGTTCTTC

size: NA
J: TRBJ1-1
V: TRBV6-1
D: TRBD1
CDR3: CASSDQGGKTEAFF
DNA: TGTGCCAGCAGTGATCAGGGGGGTAAGACTGAAGCTTTCTTT

size: NA
J: TRBJ1-2
V: TRBV28
D: TRBD1
CDR3: CASSSQGARGYTF
DNA: TGTGCCAGCAGTTCTCAGGGGGCGCGAGGCTACACCTTC

size: NA
J: TRBJ2-7
V: TRBV14
D: NA
CDR3: CASARAPLEEQYF
DNA: TGTGCCAGCGCGCGAGCACCCCTTGAGGAGCAGTACTTC

size: NA
J: TRBJ2-6
V: TRBV27
D: NA
CDR3: CASSISGPSGANVLTF
DNA: TGTGCCAGCAGTATTAGCGGTCCCTCTGGGGCCAACGTCCTGACTTTC

size: NA
J: TRBJ2-7
V: TRBV7-2
D: NA
CDR3: CASSRNPGTYEQYF
DNA: TGTGCCAGCAGCCGGAATCCGGGGACCTACGAGCAGTACTTC

size: NA
J: TRBJ2-3
V: TRBV3-1/TRBV3-2
D: NA
CDR3: CASSPYTDTQYF
DNA: TGTGCCAGCAGCCCTTACACAGATACGCAGTATTTT

size: once
J: TRBJ2-7
V: TRBV7-6
D: TRBD2
CDR3: CASSLGGGAYEQYF
DNA: TGTGCCAGCAGCTTAGGCGGGGGGGCCTACGAGCAGTACTTC

size: NA
J: TRBJ1-1
V: TRBV19
D: NA
CDR3: CASSMTGLEAFF
DNA: TGTGCCAGTAGTATGACAGGCTTAGAAGCTTTCTTT